This T cell receptor (beta chain) was sequenced for a study of blood T cell repertoires in COVID-19. Study in general: Donors in the United States, Italy and Spain gave samples during acute or convalescent COVID-19.

Repertoires were generated with immunoSEQ multiplex PCR, while TCRdb's copy carries only in-frame clones and drops some. This repertoire shows about 370,000 clones, 80% to 90% found once; its top ten account for 0.9% to 1.1%. The CDR3 runs 15 residues. Germline CDR1 KGHSH, CDR2 LQKENI. Trimming took 3 bases from V and 3 from J; bases not matched to a gene: 8. The age range of participants was 18 to 89 years, with residence in under 25 US areas. Membership in each cohort depended on participant-reported clinical history. This clonotype originated in a man between 18 and 29 years old who had recovered from COVID-19. The chain links TRBV18 to TRBJ2-7; 7 bases are shared with TRBD2. Specimen: PBMCs or T cells enriched from blood (not recorded which). The CDR3 coding sequence is TGTGCCAGCTCACCCGGGGGGACCCGAGACTACGAGCAGTACTTC. The encoded protein is CASSPGGTRDYEQYF.